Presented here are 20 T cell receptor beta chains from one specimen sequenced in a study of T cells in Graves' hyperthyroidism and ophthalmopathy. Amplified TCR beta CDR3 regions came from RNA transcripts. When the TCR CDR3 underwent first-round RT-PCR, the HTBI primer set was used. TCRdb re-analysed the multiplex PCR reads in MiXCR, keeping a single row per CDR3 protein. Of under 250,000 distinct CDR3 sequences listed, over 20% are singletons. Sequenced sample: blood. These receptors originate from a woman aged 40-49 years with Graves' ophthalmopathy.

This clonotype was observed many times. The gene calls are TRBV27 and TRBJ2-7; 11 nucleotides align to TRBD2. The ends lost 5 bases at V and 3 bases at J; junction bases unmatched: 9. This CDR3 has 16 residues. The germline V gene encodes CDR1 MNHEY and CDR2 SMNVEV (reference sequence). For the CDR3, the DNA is TGTGCCAGCAGTCAATATAGCGGGAGGGCCGTCTACGAGCAGTACTTC. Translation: CASSQYSGRAVYEQYF.

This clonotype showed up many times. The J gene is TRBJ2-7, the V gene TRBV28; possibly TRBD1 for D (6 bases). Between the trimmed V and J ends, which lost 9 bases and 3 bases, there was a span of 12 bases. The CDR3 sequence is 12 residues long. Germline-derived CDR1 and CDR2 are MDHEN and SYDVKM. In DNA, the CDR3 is TGTGCCAGTCAGGGGAACCTCTACGAGCAGTACTTC. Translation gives CASQGNLYEQYF.

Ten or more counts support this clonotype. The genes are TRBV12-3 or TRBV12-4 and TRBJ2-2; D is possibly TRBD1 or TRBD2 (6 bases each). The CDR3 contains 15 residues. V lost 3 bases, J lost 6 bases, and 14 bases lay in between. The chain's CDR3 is CASSLGAGRPGELFF. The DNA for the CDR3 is TGTGCCAGCAGTTTGGGGGCGGGAAGGCCCGGGGAGCTGTTTTTT.

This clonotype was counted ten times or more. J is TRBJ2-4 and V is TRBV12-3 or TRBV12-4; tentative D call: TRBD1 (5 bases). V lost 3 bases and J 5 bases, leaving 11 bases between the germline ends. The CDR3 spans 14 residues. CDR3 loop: CASSFPGLENIQYF. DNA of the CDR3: TGTGCCAGCAGTTTTCCAGGGTTGGAAAACATTCAGTACTTC.

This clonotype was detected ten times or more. The CDR3 DNA sequence: TGTGCCAGCTCACCAGGTTACGGTCCAGGGGCCTACGAGCAGTACTTC. Translating it yields CASSPGYGPGAYEQYF. V and J are TRBV18 and TRBJ2-7; D perhaps matches TRBD1 (6 bases). The V gene lost 2 bases and the J gene lost 2 bases, with 16 bases spanning the gap. The length of the CDR3 is 16 residues. The germline V gene encodes CDR1 KGHSH and CDR2 LQKENI.

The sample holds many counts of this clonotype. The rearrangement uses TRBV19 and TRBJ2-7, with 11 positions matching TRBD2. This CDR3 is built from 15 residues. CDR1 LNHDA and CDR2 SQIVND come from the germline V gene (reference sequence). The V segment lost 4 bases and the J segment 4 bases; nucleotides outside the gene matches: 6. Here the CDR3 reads CASSTGTSGVYEQYF. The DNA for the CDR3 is TGTGCCAGTAGTACCGGGACTAGCGGAGTATACGAGCAGTACTTC.

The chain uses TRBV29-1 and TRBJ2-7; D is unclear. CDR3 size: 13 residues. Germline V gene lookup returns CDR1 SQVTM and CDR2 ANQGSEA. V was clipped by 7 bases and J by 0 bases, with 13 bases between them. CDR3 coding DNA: TGCAGCGCACAAACGCCCAGCTCCTACGAGCAGTACTTC. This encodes CSAQTPSSYEQYF.

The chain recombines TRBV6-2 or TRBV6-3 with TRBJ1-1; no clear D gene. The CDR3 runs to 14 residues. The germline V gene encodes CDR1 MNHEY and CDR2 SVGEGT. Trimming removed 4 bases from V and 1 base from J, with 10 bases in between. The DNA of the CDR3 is TGTGCCAGCAGTTCCGGACTGAGGAACACTGAAGCTTTCTTT. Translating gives CASSSGLRNTEAFF.

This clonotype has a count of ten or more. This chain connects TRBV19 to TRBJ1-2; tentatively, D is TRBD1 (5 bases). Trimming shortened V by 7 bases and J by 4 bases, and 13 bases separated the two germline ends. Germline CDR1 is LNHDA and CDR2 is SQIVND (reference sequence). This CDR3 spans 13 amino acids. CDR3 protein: CASTSTALYGYTF. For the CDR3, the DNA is TGTGCCAGTACCTCGACAGCCCTCTATGGCTACACCTTC.

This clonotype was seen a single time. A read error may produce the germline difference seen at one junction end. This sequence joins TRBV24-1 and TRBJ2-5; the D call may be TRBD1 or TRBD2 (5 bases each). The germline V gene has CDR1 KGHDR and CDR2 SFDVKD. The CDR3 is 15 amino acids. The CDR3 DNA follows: TGTACCACCAGTACGACCGGCCTGGGGGATGAGACCCAGTACTTC. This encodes CTTSTTGLGDETQYF.

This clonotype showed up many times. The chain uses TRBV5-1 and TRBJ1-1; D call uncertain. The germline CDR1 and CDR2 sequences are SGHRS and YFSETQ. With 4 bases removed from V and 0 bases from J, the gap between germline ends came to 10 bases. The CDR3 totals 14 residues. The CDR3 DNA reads TGCGCCAGCAGCATTGGGGATCTGAACACTGAAGCTTTCTTT. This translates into CASSIGDLNTEAFF.

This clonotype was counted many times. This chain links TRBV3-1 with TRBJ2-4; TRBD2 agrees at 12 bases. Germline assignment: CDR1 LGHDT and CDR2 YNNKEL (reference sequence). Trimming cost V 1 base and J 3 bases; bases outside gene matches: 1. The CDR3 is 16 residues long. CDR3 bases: TGTGCCAGCAGCCAAGGGACTAGCGGGAACAAAAACATTCAGTACTTC. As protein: CASSQGTSGNKNIQYF.

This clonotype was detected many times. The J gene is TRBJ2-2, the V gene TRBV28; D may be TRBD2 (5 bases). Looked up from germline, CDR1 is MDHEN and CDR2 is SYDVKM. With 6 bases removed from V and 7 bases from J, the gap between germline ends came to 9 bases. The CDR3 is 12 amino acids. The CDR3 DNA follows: TGTGCCAGCAGACGAGGGCTCGGGGAGCTGTTTTTT. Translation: CASRRGLGELFF.

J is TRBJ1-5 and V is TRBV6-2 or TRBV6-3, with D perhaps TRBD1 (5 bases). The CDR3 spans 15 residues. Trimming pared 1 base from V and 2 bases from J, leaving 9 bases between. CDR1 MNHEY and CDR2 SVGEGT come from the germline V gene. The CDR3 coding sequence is TGTGCCAGCAGTTACTGGGGCGGGGGCAATCAGCCCCAGCATTTT. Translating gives CASSYWGGGNQPQHF.

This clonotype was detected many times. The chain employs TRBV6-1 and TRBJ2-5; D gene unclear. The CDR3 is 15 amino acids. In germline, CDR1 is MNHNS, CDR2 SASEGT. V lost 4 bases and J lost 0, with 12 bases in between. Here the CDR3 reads CASSVDVSNQETQYF. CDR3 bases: TGTGCCAGCAGTGTCGACGTCAGCAACCAAGAGACCCAGTACTTC.

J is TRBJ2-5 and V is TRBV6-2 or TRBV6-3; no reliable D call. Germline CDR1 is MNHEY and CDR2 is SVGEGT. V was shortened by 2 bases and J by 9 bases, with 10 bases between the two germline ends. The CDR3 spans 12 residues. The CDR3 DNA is TGTGCCAGCAGTTACGCTAAGTCCCCCCAGTACTTC. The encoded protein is CASSYAKSPQYF.

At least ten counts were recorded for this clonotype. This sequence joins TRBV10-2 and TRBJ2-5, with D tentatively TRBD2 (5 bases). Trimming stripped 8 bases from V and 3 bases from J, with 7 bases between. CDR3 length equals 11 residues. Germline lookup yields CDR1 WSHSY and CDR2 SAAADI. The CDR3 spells CASEREETQYF. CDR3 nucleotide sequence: TGCGCCAGCGAGAGGGAAGAGACCCAGTACTTC.

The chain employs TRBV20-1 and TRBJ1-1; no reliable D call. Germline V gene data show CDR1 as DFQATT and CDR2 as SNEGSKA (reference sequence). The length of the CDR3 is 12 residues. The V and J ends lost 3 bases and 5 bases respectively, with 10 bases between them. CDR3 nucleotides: TGCAGTGCTAGTGAGGGCGAGACTGAAGCTTTCTTT. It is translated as CSASEGETEAFF.

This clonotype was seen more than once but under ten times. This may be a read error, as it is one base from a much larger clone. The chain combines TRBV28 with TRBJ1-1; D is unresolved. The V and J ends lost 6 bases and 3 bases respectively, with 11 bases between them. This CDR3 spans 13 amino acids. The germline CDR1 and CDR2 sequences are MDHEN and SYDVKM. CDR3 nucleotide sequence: TGTGCCAGCAGCCGAGACATGGACACTGAAGCTTTCTTT. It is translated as CASSRDMDTEAFF.

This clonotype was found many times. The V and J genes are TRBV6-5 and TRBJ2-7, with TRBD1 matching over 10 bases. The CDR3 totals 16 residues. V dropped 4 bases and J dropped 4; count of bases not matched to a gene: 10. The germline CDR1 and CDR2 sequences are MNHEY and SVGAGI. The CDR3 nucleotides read TGTGCCAGCAGTTCCAACCCGGGACAGGGGTCGTACGAGCAGTACTTC. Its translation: CASSSNPGQGSYEQYF.